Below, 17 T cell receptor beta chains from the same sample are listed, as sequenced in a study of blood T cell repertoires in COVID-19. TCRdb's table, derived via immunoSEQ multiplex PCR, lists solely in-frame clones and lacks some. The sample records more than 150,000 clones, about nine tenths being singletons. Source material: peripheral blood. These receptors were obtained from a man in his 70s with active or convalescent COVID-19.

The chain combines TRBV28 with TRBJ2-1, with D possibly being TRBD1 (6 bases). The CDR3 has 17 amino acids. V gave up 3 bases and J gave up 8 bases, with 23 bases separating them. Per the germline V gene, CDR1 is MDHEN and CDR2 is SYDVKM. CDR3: CASSLYEGDTPPYEQFF. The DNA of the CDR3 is TGTGCCAGCAGTTTGTATGAGGGGGACACCCCTCCTTATGAGCAGTTCTTC.

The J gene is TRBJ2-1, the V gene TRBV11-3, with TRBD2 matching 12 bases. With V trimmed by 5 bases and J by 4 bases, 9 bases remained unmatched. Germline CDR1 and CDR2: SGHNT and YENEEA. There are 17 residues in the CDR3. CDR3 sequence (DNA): TGTGCCAGCAGCCGAGGGCCGGGACTAGCGGGTTACAATGAGCAGTTCTTC. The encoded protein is CASSRGPGLAGYNEQFF.

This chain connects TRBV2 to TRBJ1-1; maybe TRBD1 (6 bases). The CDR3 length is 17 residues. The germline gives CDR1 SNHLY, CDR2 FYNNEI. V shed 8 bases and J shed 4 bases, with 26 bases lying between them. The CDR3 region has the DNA TGTGCCAGCTCTCTTGGCCCCGGAACAGGGTGGGGCACTGAAGCTTTCTTT. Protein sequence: CASSLGPGTGWGTEAFF.

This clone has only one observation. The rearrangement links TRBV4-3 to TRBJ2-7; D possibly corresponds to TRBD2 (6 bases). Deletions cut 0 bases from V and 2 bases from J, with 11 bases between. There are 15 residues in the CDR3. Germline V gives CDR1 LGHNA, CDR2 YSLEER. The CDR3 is CASSQEVRGTYEQYF. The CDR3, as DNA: TGCGCCAGCAGCCAAGAAGTACGGGGGACCTACGAGCAGTACTTC.

Written as DNA, the CDR3 is TGTGCCAGCAGCCTCGGGGGAGGCACTGAAGCTTTCTTT. Translation gives CASSLGGGTEAFF. V usage is TRBV9 and J usage is TRBJ1-1; D possibly corresponds to TRBD1 (5 bases). Germline CDR1 and CDR2: SGDLS and YYNGEE. Trimming removed 4 bases at V and 4 bases at J, with 11 bases between. CDR3 length: 13 amino acids.

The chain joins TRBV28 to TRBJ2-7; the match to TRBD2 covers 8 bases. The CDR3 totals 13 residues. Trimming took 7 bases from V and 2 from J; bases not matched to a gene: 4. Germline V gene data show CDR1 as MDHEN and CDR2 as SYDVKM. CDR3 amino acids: CASNGGETYEQYF. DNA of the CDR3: TGTGCCAGCAACGGGGGGGAAACCTACGAGCAGTACTTC.

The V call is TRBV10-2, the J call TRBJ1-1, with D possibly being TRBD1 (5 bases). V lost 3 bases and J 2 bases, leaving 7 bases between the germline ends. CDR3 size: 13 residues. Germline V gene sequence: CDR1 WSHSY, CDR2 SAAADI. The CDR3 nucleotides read TGCGCCAGCAGTGACAGGGTTAACACTGAAGCTTTCTTT. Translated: CASSDRVNTEAFF.

The CDR3 reads CASSPLPGQGSYNEQFF. In DNA form, the CDR3 reads TGTGCCAGCAGTCCGCTCCCGGGACAGGGCTCCTACAATGAGCAGTTCTTC. The chain links TRBV6-2 or TRBV6-3 to TRBJ2-1; 9 bases match TRBD1. V shed 5 bases and J 0 bases; nucleotides not matched to a gene: 8. CDR3 length equals 17 residues. Looked up from germline, CDR1 is MNHEY and CDR2 is SVGEGT.

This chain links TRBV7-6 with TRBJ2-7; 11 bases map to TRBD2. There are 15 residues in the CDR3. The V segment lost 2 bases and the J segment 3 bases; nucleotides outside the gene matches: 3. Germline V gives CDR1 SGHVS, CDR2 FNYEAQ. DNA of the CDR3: TGTGCCAGCAGCTTAACTAGCGGGAGTATCTACGAGCAGTACTTC. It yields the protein CASSLTSGSIYEQYF.

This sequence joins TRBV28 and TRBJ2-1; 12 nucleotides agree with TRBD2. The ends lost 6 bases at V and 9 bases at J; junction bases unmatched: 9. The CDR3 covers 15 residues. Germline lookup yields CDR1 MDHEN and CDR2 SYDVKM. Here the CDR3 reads CASRPTSGRSGEQFF. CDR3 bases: TGTGCCAGCAGACCGACTAGCGGGAGAAGTGGTGAGCAGTTCTTC.

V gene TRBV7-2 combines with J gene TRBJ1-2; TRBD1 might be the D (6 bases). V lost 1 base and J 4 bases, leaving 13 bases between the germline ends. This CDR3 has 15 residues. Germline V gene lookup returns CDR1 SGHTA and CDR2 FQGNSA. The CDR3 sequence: CASSLGYRDGYGYTF. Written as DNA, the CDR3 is TGTGCCAGCAGCTTAGGGTACAGGGACGGCTATGGCTACACCTTC.

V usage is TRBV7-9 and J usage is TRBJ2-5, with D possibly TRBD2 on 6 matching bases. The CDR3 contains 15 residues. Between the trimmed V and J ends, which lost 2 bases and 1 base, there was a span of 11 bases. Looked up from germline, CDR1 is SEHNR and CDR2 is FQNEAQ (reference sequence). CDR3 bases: TGTGCCAGCAGCTTAATCGGGAGCATCCAAGAGACCCAGTACTTC. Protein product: CASSLIGSIQETQYF.

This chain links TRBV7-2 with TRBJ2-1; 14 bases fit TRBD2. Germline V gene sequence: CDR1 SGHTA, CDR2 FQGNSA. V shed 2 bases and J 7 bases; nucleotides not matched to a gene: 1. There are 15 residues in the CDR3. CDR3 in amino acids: CASSLRTSGRNEQFF. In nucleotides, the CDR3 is TGTGCCAGCAGCTTACGGACTAGCGGGAGGAATGAGCAGTTCTTC.

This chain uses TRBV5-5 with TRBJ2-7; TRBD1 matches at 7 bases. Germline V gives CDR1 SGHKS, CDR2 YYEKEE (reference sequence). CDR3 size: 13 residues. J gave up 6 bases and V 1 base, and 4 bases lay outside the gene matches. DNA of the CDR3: TGTGCCAGCAGCTTGAGACAGGGTCTCGAGCAGTACTTC. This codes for CASSLRQGLEQYF.

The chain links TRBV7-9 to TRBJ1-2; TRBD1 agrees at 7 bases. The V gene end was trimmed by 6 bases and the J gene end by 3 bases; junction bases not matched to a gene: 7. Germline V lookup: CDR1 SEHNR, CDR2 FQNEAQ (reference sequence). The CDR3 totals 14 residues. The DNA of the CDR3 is TGTGCCAGCAGACCCGAGGGGGCTGACTATGGCTACACCTTC. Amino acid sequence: CASRPEGADYGYTF.

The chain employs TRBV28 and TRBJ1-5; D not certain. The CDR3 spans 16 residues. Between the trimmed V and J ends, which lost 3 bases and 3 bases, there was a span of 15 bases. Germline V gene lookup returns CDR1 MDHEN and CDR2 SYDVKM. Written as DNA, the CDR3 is TGTGCCAGCAGTTTTGCGCGGGCAGCTAACAATCAGCCCCAGCATTTT. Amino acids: CASSFARAANNQPQHF.

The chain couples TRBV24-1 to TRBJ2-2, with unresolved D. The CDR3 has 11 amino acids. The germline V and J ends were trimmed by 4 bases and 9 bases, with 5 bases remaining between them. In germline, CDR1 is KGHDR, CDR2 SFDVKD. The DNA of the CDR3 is TGTGCCACCAGTGACTACCGGGAGCTGTTTTTT. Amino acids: CATSDYRELFF.